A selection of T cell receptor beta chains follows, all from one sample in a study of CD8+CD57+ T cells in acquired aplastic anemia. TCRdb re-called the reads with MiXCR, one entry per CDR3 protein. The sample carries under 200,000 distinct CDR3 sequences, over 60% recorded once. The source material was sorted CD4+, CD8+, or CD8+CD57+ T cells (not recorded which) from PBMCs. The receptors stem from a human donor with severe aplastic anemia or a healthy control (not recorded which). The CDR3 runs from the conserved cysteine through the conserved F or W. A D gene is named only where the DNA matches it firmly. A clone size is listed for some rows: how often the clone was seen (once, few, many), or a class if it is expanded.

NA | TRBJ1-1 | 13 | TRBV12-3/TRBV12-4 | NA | TGTGCCAGCACCCCACAGGGTTGGGGTGAAGCTTTCTTT | CASTPQGWGEAFF
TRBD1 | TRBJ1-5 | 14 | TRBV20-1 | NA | TGCAGTGCTAGGAGGGGACAGGGGAATCAGCCCCAGCATTTT | CSARRGQGNQPQHF
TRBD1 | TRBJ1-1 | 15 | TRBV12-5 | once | TGTGCTAGTGGGCAGGGACAGCCAGGGAGGACTGAAGCTTTCTTT | CASGQGQPGRTEAFF
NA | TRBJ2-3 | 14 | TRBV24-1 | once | TGTGCCACCAGTGACCCTCTACAGACAGATACGCAGTATTTT | CATSDPLQTDTQYF
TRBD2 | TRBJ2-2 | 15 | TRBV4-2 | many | TGTGCCAGCACCCCAGGGACTAGCAGCACCGGGGAGCTGTTTTTT | CASTPGTSSTGELFF
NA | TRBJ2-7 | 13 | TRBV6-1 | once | TGTGCCAGCAATCGGGAATTCACCTACGAGCAGTACTTC | CASNREFTYEQYF
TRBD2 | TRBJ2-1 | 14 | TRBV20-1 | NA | TGCAGTGCTCAAGGACTAGCGGGAGTGGATGAGCAGTTCTTC | CSAQGLAGVDEQFF
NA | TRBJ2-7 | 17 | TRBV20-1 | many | TGCAGTGCTACGTCGGCTAGCGCCCGTACTAGCTCCTACGAGCAGTACTTC | CSATSASARTSSYEQYF
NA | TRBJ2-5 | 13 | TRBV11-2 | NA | TGTGCCAGCAGCTTACCACCGCAAGAGACCCAGTACTTC | CASSLPPQETQYF
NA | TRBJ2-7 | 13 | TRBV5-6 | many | TGTGCCACACAGACGGGGGGCCTGTACGAGCAGTACTTC | CATQTGGLYEQYF
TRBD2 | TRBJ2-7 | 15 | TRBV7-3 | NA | TGTGCCAGCAGCCTAGTAGGGAGGGGACTCTGGGAGCAGTACTTC | CASSLVGRGLWEQYF